At least ten counts were recorded for the clone carrying this TCR beta chain. The germline V and J ends were trimmed by 8 bases and 4 bases, with 11 bases remaining between them. This CDR3 region has 12 residues. MiXCR, run by TCRdb on the 5' RACE reads, gives a single entry per CDR3 protein. The table shows approximately 340,000 distinct CDR3 sequences, with 8.5% to 10% occurring only once. This sample is part of a study of T cells after yellow fever vaccination. The V and J genes are TRBV12-3 or TRBV12-4 and TRBJ1-2; D possibly corresponds to TRBD1 (6 bases). This clonotype was obtained from a man aged 18 to 30 who received the YFV17D yellow fever vaccine. Sequences were derived from PBMCs, sampled on the day of the first yellow fever vaccination. The CDR3 here is CASRGGSYGYTF. The CDR3 coding sequence is TGTGCCAGCCGAGGGGGGTCCTATGGCTACACCTTC.